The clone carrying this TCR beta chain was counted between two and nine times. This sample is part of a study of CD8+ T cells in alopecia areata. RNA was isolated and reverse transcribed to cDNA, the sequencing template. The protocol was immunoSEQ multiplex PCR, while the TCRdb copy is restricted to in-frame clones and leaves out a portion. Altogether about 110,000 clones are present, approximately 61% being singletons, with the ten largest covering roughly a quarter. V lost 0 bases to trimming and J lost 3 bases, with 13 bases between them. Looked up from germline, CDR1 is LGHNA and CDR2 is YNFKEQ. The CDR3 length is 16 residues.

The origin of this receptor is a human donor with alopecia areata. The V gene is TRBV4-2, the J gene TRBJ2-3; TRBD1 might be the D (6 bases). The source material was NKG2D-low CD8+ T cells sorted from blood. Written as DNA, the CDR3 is TGTGCCAGCAGCCAAGAAGGGGGTGTGGAGACAGATACGCAGTATTTT. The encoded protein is CASSQEGGVETDTQYF.